Given below is one T cell receptor beta chain in context. Which antigen it targets is not known. No base qualities exist here, and no much larger clone lies one base off it. This specimen belongs to a study of T cell responses to AZD1222 COVID-19 vaccine (dated by TCRdb to about 2021). At the level of the whole study: AZD1222 recipients given second doses at about 4 weeks or at about 12 weeks were pooled, since spike-specific TCR depth and breadth were not found to differ between the two schedules. Trial participants were enrolled by age into subgroups of 18-55, 56-69 and 70-plus years, and around 140, 26 and 57 TCR-sequenced participants, respectively, were included in these subgroups. A total of 230 to 250 trial participants underwent TCR sequencing, of whom nearly 210 received two doses of AZD1222 and about 25 received two doses of the MenACWY control vaccine.

The CDR3 regions of human TCRbeta chains were subjected to immunosequencing. On the authors' methods: TCRs in the repertoires were compared against a reference library of SARS-CoV-2-specific TCRs that had been generated with the MIRA antigen-specificity platform. Breadth was defined as the fraction of unique TCRs that were SARS-CoV-2-associated, and depth was defined as the fraction of total T cells that were SARS-CoV-2-associated. Using the MIRA data, every spike-specific TCR was mapped to the spike region that the TCR reacted to and assigned to either a CD4 or a CD8 class. Log10-transformed breadth and depth values were compared by one-way ANOVA with Sidak's multiple comparisons tests. As stored in TCRdb, this immuneACCESS dataset retains in-frame rearrangements with V and J assigned. A fraction of the clones does not appear; measured against another copy, unresolved V genes explain less than half of the discrepancy, and the remainder lacks a known reason. The V and J calls and clone size were taken over from that table, and D and trimming were inferred from the DNA. Within this sample are about 110,000 clones, with approximately 88% of them counted one time only. The ten top clones hold approximately 7% of the sample.

Via the germline V gene (reference sequence), CDR1 is MNHEY and CDR2 SMNVEV. From the cysteine through the phenylalanine, the CDR3 covers 17 amino acids. The retained sequence is limited to the CDR3, 51 bases, with the frame set at the first base. V lost 1 base and J lost 2 bases, and the count of bases not matched to a germline gene is 7. Study-wide conclusions, independent of this receptor: Participants were mostly white British, with more females than males. The authors suggested clonal diversity may have been underestimated. Conclusions about previously exposed vaccinees are limited, since just five or six AZD1222 recipients were seropositive for SARS-CoV-2 at baseline. In the small 56-69-year group, the increase in depth fell short of significance, most likely because of low power. Reportedly, almost half of the unique spike-specific TCRs recognized epitopes lying outside the regions that are mutated in the B.1.351 and B.1.1.7 variants. Vaccine-associated CD4 TCRs spanned the whole spike protein, with dominant responses in regions 160-218 and 743-854. After two AZD1222 doses, spike-specific TCR breadth and depth were significantly higher than at day 0 and than in MenACWY recipients. Because no day 14 peak-response samples were available, the repertoires could be characterized only after the peak T cell response.

In the paper's terms, the time point label means: baseline before first vaccination. Vaccinee samples came from UK trials COV001 and COV002, including a single-blind randomized controlled phase 2/3 trial of AZD1222 (ChAdOx1 nCoV-19) in healthy adults. Trial participant PBMC samples were collected at day 0 and day 28 after the second dose for TCRbeta chain sequencing. The V gene is TRBV27 and the J gene is TRBJ2-2; the central 7 bases match TRBD2. This receptor was identified in an adult in good health. The sample consisted of peripheral blood, taken on day 0 of AZD1222 vaccination. CDR3 loop: CASSLLSPSGNTGELFF. In nucleotide form, the sequence is TGTGCCAGCAGTTTATTATCGCCTAGCGGCAACACCGGGGAGCTGTTTTTT.